These 30 T cell receptor beta chains share one sample of origin, sequenced in a study of blood T cell repertoires in COVID-19. Produced via immunoSEQ multiplex PCR; TCRdb's table is partial and in-frame only. The repertoire holds around 300,000 clones, with approximately 90% as singletons. Sequencing used PBMCs or T cells enriched from blood (not recorded which). These receptors all stem from a woman between 45 and 65 years old who had recovered from COVID-19.

The rearrangement links TRBV6-6 to TRBJ1-2; D may be TRBD1 (6 bases). The CDR3 loop spans 15 amino acids. Germline V gives CDR1 MNHNY, CDR2 SVGAGI (reference sequence). Trimming took 2 bases from V and 4 from J, leaving 14 bases between them. The CDR3 here is CASSYPLGQLYGYTF. DNA of the CDR3: TGTGCCAGCAGTTACCCCCTTGGACAGCTCTATGGCTACACCTTC.

V is TRBV5-5 and J is TRBJ1-4; TRBD1 matches 11 bases. The germline CDR1 and CDR2 sequences are SGHKS and YYEKEE (reference sequence). This CDR3 is 14 amino acids long. The V and J ends lost 4 bases and 7 bases, in that order; junction bases with no gene match: 3. The CDR3 region is CASSLDRGREKLFF. Written as DNA, the CDR3 is TGTGCCAGCAGCCTGGACAGGGGGCGTGAAAAACTGTTTTTT.

The chain is built from TRBV4-3 and TRBJ2-3, with 10 bases fitting TRBD2. Germline trimming cut 4 bases from V and 2 bases from J; bases unmatched to any gene: 3. Germline V gene lookup returns CDR1 LGHNA and CDR2 YSLEER. This CDR3 is 15 amino acids long. The CDR3 region has the DNA TGCGCCAGCAGCCTAGGGACTAGCGACACAGATACGCAGTATTTT. Protein: CASSLGTSDTDTQYF.

The chain couples TRBV7-9 to TRBJ2-3, with D perhaps matching TRBD1 (6 bases). Trimming removed 5 bases from V and 0 bases from J, with 15 bases in between. This CDR3 has 16 amino acids. Germline CDR1 SEHNR, CDR2 FQNEAQ (reference sequence). CDR3 sequence: CASSPWTVSSTDTQYF. The CDR3 DNA reads as TGTGCCAGCAGCCCGTGGACAGTATCTAGCACAGATACGCAGTATTTT.

This clone was detected once. This chain joins TRBV7-2 and TRBJ1-2; D not resolved. There are 13 residues in the CDR3. Between the trimmed V and J ends, which lost 1 base and 8 bases, there was a span of 11 bases. Germline values: CDR1 SGHTA, CDR2 FQGNSA. The CDR3 spells CASSLGHVKGYTF. CDR3 DNA sequence: TGTGCCAGCAGCTTAGGACATGTTAAGGGCTACACCTTC.

This clone was observed once. This chain uses TRBV6-5 with TRBJ1-5; D is unclear. Germline CDR1 reads MNHEY; CDR2 reads SVGAGI. V lost 10 bases and J 6 bases, leaving 16 bases between the germline ends. The CDR3 spans 13 residues. CDR3 coding DNA: TGTGCCACCAATGTCCAGGTCTTTCAGCCCCAGCATTTT. Amino acids: CATNVQVFQPQHF.

This clone came up once. The rearrangement uses TRBV3-1 (or the pseudogene TRBV3-2) and TRBJ1-5, with 7 positions matching TRBD1. Germline V CDR1 and CDR2: LGHDT, YNNKEL (reference sequence). Trimming removed 4 bases from V and 1 base from J; junction bases left unmatched: 4. CDR3 size: 15 residues. CDR3 amino acids: CASSPGTDSNQPQHF. CDR3 in DNA: TGTGCCAGCAGCCCAGGGACAGACAGCAATCAGCCCCAGCATTTT.

The gene calls are TRBV30 and TRBJ2-1; TRBD2 is a possible D gene (5 bases). This CDR3 has 15 residues. Germline V CDR1 and CDR2: GTSNPN, SVGIG (reference sequence). V shed 0 bases and J shed 4 bases, with 13 bases lying between them. The DNA for the CDR3 is TGTGCCTGGAGTGTACCAGCGGTCGATTACAATGAGCAGTTCTTC. It is translated as CAWSVPAVDYNEQFF.

The genes are TRBV28 and TRBJ2-5, with 9 bases matching TRBD1. The CDR3 is 17 amino acids. The V gene end was trimmed by 2 bases and the J gene end by 1 base; junction bases not matched to a gene: 8. Looked up from germline, CDR1 is MDHEN and CDR2 is SYDVKM. CDR3 residues: CASSLRGTGKSQETQYF. As DNA, the CDR3 is TGTGCCAGCAGTTTACGAGGGACAGGGAAATCCCAAGAGACCCAGTACTTC.

This sequence joins TRBV5-4 and TRBJ2-6; D is uncertain. V shed 0 bases and J shed 0 bases, with 7 bases lying between them. This CDR3 has 16 amino acids. Per germline, CDR1 SGHNT and CDR2 YYREEE (reference sequence). CDR3 nucleotides: TGTGCCAGCAGCTTGGCCCCGTCCTCTGGGGCCAACGTCCTGACTTTC. It encodes CASSLAPSSGANVLTF.

V usage is TRBV6-2 or TRBV6-3 and J usage is TRBJ1-4, with D hard to call. Per germline, CDR1 MNHEY and CDR2 SVGEGT. CDR3 length: 12 amino acids. V lost 0 bases, J lost 8 bases, and 4 bases lay in between. The CDR3 loop reads CASSYSREKLFF. CDR3 nucleotide sequence: TGTGCCAGCAGTTACTCGAGAGAAAAACTGTTTTTT.

This chain uses TRBV7-9 with TRBJ1-6; 7 nucleotides agree with TRBD1. The trim removed 11 bases at V and 5 bases at J, leaving 6 bases unmatched. Per the germline V gene, CDR1 is SEHNR and CDR2 is FQNEAQ (reference sequence). This CDR3 spans 13 amino acids. CDR3 in amino acids: CAATGTDNSPLHF. The DNA of the CDR3 is TGTGCCGCCACCGGGACAGATAATTCACCCCTCCACTTT.

The genes are TRBV7-9 and TRBJ1-1; 8 bases map to TRBD1. Germline trimming cut 8 bases from V and 8 bases from J; bases unmatched to any gene: 4. The CDR3 length is 11 residues. From germline, CDR1 is SEHNR and CDR2 FQNEAQ (reference sequence). CDR3 nucleotide sequence: TGTGCCAGCGGACAGGGCGTCGAAGCTTTCTTT. This translates into CASGQGVEAFF. Together with reference TRBV7-9 and TRBJ1-1, the CDR3 gives the full variable domain: DTGVSQNPRHKITKRGQNVTFRCDPISEHNRLYWYRQTLGQGPEFLTYFQNEAQLEKSRLLSDRFSAERPKGSFSTLEIQRTEQGDSAMYLCASGQGVEAFFGQGTRLTVV.

V and J are TRBV4-3 and TRBJ2-1; maybe TRBD2 (6 bases). CDR3 size: 16 residues. CDR1 is LGHNA and CDR2 is YSLEER in the germline V gene. Trimming removed 2 bases at V and 4 bases at J, with 15 bases between. The CDR3 loop is CASSQRIAETYNEQFF. The CDR3 DNA follows: TGCGCCAGCAGCCAAAGGATAGCGGAGACTTACAATGAGCAGTTCTTC.

The rearrangement links TRBV7-2 to TRBJ1-3; D uncertain. The germline V and J ends were trimmed by 5 bases and 3 bases, with 11 bases remaining between them. Germline V gene lookup returns CDR1 SGHTA and CDR2 FQGNSA. The CDR3 contains 14 residues. As DNA, the CDR3 is TGTGCCAGCAGCAGAGAAACCCTTGGAAACACCATATATTTT. Translation gives CASSRETLGNTIYF.

This sequence joins TRBV30 and TRBJ2-1; 7 bases are shared with TRBD1. The germline gives CDR1 GTSNPN, CDR2 SVGIG (reference sequence). The CDR3 loop spans 15 amino acids. With V trimmed by 0 bases and J by 4 bases, 6 bases remained unmatched. CDR3 nucleotide sequence: TGTGCCTGGAGTGTTGTTAGGGGGCTTTACAATGAGCAGTTCTTC. Translating it yields CAWSVVRGLYNEQFF.

The chain recombines TRBV28 with TRBJ1-1; D gene unclear. The V end was cut by 5 bases, the J end by 11 bases, with 18 bases between. Germline assignment: CDR1 MDHEN and CDR2 SYDVKM. This CDR3 is built from 13 residues. The CDR3 sequence is CASSTGDSRWAFF. CDR3 coding DNA: TGTGCCAGCAGTACGGGAGATTCAAGATGGGCTTTCTTT.

The chain uses TRBV5-4 and TRBJ1-2, with 7 bases identical to TRBD1. Trimming cost V 0 bases and J 8 bases; bases outside gene matches: 13. Germline V gene sequence: CDR1 SGHNT, CDR2 YYREEE (reference sequence). CDR3 length: 16 amino acids. The CDR3 DNA sequence: TGTGCCAGCAGCTTGGGCGGAACAGGGGAGGTTCGCGGCTACACCTTC. It translates to CASSLGGTGEVRGYTF.

This chain uses TRBV5-1 with TRBJ2-3; 11 bases fit TRBD2. This CDR3 region has 15 residues. The germline CDR1 and CDR2 sequences are SGHRS and YFSETQ. The V gene end was trimmed by 0 bases and the J gene end by 4 bases; junction bases not matched to a gene: 1. The CDR3 protein is CASSLVGLAADTQYF. CDR3 coding DNA: TGCGCCAGCAGCTTGGTGGGACTAGCGGCAGATACGCAGTATTTT.

V is TRBV28 and J is TRBJ2-7; TRBD2 aligns across 9 bases. Germline values: CDR1 MDHEN, CDR2 SYDVKM. This CDR3 spans 14 amino acids. The V gene end was trimmed by 6 bases and the J gene end by 6 bases; junction bases not matched to a gene: 9. CDR3 DNA sequence: TGTGCCAGCAGCGTTCCGGGACTAGCAGTCGAGCAGTACTTC. It is translated as CASSVPGLAVEQYF.

V and J are TRBV28 and TRBJ1-1; D possibly corresponds to TRBD1 (6 bases). This CDR3 spans 13 amino acids. Trimming stripped 5 bases from V and 9 bases from J, with 16 bases between. Looked up from germline, CDR1 is MDHEN and CDR2 is SYDVKM. The CDR3 spells CASSPGQPRKAFF. DNA of the CDR3: TGTGCCAGCAGTCCCGGACAGCCCCGAAAAGCTTTCTTT.

J is TRBJ2-7 and V is TRBV20-1; D not resolved. The CDR3 has 11 amino acids. Between the trimmed V and J ends, which lost 4 bases and 6 bases, there was a span of 10 bases. Germline values: CDR1 DFQATT, CDR2 SNEGSKA (reference sequence). The CDR3: CSAKFAFEQYF. CDR3 DNA sequence: TGCAGTGCTAAGTTTGCGTTCGAGCAGTACTTC.

V usage is TRBV28 and J usage is TRBJ2-7, with TRBD2 matching 9 bases. Germline CDR1 reads MDHEN; CDR2 reads SYDVKM. The trim removed 5 bases at V and 6 bases at J, leaving 8 bases unmatched. CDR3 size: 14 residues. In DNA form, the CDR3 reads TGTGCCAGCAGTGCGGGGGGGGCGGGCTCCGAGCAGTACTTC. Translating it yields CASSAGGAGSEQYF.

The V call is TRBV28, the J call TRBJ1-2, with 9 bases aligning to TRBD1. J was trimmed by 1 base and V by 3 bases; bases with no gene match: 3. The CDR3 totals 15 residues. The V gene's germline CDR1 is MDHEN and CDR2 SYDVKM. The CDR3 DNA is TGTGCCAGCAGTTTGGACAGGGGCTTTAACTATGGCTACACCTTC. It translates to CASSLDRGFNYGYTF.

The chain uses TRBV9 and TRBJ2-4; 14 bases are a match to TRBD2. Trimming cost V 4 bases and J 1 base; bases outside gene matches: 4. CDR3 length: 17 amino acids. From germline, CDR1 is SGDLS and CDR2 YYNGEE. DNA of the CDR3: TGTGCCAGCAGCCCCGGGACTAGCGGGAGTGCCAAAAACATTCAGTACTTC. Encoded protein: CASSPGTSGSAKNIQYF.

The gene calls are TRBV5-4 and TRBJ1-6; 7 nucleotides line up with TRBD1. The CDR3 has 18 amino acids. J lost 14 bases, V lost 5 bases, and 25 bases had no gene match. Germline V gives CDR1 SGHNT, CDR2 YYREEE (reference sequence). The chain's CDR3 is CASSLGQASPGFFPSLHF. In DNA, the CDR3 is TGTGCCAGCAGTTTAGGACAGGCATCCCCCGGATTCTTTCCATCCCTCCACTTT.

Remarks on this clone: This same CDR3 is encoded by further DNA sequences in the sample. This rearrangement joins TRBV5-1 to TRBJ1-2; no clear D gene. The V gene lost 0 bases and the J gene lost 0 bases, with 6 bases spanning the gap. Looked up from germline, CDR1 is SGHRS and CDR2 is YFSETQ. This CDR3 region has 14 residues. The CDR3: CASSLERANYGYTF. The CDR3, as DNA: TGCGCCAGCAGCTTGGAGAGGGCTAACTATGGCTACACCTTC.

The chain has TRBV5-4 and TRBJ1-1; possible D gene TRBD1, 5 bases. The V gene's germline CDR1 is SGHNT and CDR2 YYREEE (reference sequence). The length of the CDR3 is 15 residues. V was shortened by 2 bases and J by 0 bases, with 11 bases between the two germline ends. The DNA of the CDR3 is TGTGCCAGCAGCTTAGCAGGGATGGTGAACACTGAAGCTTTCTTT. This encodes CASSLAGMVNTEAFF.

The chain has TRBV5-5 and TRBJ1-3; D might be TRBD1 (5 bases). This CDR3 region has 16 residues. The germline V gene has CDR1 SGHKS and CDR2 YYEKEE (reference sequence). V dropped 1 base and J dropped 0 bases, with 11 bases sitting between them. CDR3 loop: CASSLKGRDSGNTIYF. CDR3 sequence (DNA): TGTGCCAGCAGCTTGAAGGGGCGGGACTCTGGAAACACCATATATTTT.

The rearrangement links TRBV28 to TRBJ1-6, with a weak D call TRBD1 (5 bases). Germline-derived CDR1 and CDR2 are MDHEN and SYDVKM. CDR3 size: 15 residues. V lost 2 bases to trimming and J lost 7 bases, with 12 bases between them. The CDR3 protein is CASSLTGGWNSPLHF. The CDR3 DNA reads as TGTGCCAGCAGTTTAACCGGGGGTTGGAATTCACCCCTCCACTTT.